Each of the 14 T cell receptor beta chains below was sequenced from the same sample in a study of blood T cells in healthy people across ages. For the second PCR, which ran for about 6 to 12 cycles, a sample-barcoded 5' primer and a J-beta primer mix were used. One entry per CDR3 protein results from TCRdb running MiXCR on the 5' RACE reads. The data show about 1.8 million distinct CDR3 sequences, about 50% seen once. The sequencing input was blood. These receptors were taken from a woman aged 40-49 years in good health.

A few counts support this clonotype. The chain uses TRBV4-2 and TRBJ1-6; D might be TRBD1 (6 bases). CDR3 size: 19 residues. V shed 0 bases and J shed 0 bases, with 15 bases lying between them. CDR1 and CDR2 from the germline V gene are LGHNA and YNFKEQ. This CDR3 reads CASSQDPQGFSSYNSPLHF. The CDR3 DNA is TGTGCCAGCAGCCAAGACCCACAGGGTTTCAGCTCCTATAATTCACCCCTCCACTTT.

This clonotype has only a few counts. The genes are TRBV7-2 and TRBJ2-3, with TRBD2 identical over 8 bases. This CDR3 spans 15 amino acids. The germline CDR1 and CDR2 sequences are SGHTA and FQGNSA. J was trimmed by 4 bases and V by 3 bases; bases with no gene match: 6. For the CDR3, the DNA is TGTGCCAGCAGCTTGGGACTAGTGGGGGCAGATACGCAGTATTTT. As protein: CASSLGLVGADTQYF.

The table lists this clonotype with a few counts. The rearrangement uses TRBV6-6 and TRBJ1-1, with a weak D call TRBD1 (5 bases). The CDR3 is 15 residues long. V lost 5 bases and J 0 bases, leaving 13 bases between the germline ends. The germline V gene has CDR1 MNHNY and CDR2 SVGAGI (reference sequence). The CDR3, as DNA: TGTGCCAGCAGTGGCAGACAGAGAGTGAACACTGAAGCTTTCTTT. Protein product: CASSGRQRVNTEAFF.

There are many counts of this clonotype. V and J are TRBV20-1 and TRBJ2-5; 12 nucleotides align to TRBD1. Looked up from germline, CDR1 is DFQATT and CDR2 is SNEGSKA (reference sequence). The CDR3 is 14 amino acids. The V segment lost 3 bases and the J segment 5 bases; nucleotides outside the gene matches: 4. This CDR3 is CSARGQGATETQYF. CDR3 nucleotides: TGCAGTGCTAGGGGACAGGGGGCGACGGAGACCCAGTACTTC.

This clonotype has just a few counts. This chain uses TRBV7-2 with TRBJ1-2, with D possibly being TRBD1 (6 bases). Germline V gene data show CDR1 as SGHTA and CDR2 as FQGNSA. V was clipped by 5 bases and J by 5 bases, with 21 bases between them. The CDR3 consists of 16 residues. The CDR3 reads CASSPGGGGDSYGYTF. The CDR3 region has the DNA TGTGCCAGCAGCCCAGGCGGGGGGGGCGACAGTTATGGCTACACCTTC. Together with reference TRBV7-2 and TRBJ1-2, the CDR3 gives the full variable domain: GAGVSQSPSNKVTEKGKDVELRCDPISGHTALYWYRQSLGQGLEFLIYFQGNSAPDKSGLPSDRFSAERTGGSVSTLTIQRTQQEDSAVYLCASSPGGGGDSYGYTFGSGTRLTVV.

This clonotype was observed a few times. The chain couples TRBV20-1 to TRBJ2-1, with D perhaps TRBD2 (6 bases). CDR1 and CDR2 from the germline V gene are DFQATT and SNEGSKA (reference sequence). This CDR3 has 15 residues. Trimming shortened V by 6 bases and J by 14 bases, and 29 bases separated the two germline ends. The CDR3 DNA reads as TGCAGTGCCAGGACGCCGGTACTGCGGAGGGCCGGTGAGTTCTTC. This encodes CSARTPVLRRAGEFF.

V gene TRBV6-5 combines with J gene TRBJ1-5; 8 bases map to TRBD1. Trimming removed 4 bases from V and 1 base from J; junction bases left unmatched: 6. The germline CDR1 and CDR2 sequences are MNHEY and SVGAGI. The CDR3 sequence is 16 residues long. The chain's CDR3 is CASSLPDRESNQPQHF. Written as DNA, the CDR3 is TGTGCCAGCAGTTTACCGGACAGGGAAAGCAATCAGCCCCAGCATTTT.

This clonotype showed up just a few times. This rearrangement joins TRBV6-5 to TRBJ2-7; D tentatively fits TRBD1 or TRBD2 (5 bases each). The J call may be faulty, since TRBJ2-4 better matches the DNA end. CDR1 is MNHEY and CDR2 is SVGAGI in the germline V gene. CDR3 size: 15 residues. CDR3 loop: CASRRKGTPRNIQYF. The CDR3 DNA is TGTGCCAGCAGACGGAAAGGGACGCCAAGAAACATTCAGTACTTC.

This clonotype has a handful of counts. CDR3 DNA sequence: TGCGCCAGCAGCTTGGGTGCCCCCCCCCAAGAGACCCAGTACTTC. The encoded protein is CASSLGAPPQETQYF. The chain joins TRBV5-1 to TRBJ2-5; D is unclear. The CDR3 loop spans 15 amino acids. The germline V gene encodes CDR1 SGHRS and CDR2 YFSETQ. Trimming stripped 0 bases from V and 1 base from J, with 10 bases between.

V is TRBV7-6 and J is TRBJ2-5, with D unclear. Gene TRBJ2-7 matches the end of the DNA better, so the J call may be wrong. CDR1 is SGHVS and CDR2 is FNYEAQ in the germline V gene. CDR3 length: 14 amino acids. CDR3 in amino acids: CASSLASISSEQYF. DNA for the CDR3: TGTGCCAGCAGCTTAGCCAGCATTTCAAGCGAGCAGTACTTC.

The chain's CDR3 is CASSLFPGEQYF. CDR3 DNA: TGTGCCAGCAGTCTCTTTCCCGGTGAGCAGTACTTC. The V gene is TRBV28, the J gene TRBJ2-7; D is ambiguous. The CDR3 consists of 12 residues. From germline, CDR1 is MDHEN and CDR2 SYDVKM. Trimming stripped 5 bases from V and 7 bases from J, with 12 bases between.

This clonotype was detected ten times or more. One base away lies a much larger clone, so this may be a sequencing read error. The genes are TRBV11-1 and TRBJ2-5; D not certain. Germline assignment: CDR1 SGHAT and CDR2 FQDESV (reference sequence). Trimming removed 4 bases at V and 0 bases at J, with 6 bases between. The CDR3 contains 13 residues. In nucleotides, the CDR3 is TGTGCCAGCAGCTGCGGTTACCAAGAGACCCAGTACTTC. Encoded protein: CASSCGYQETQYF. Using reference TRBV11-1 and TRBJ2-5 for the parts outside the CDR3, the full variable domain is EAEVAQSPRYKITEKSQAVAFWCDPISGHATLYWYRQILGQGPELLVQFQDESVVDDSQLPKDRFSAERLKGVDSTLKIQPAELGDSAMYLCASSCGYQETQYFGPGTRLLVL.

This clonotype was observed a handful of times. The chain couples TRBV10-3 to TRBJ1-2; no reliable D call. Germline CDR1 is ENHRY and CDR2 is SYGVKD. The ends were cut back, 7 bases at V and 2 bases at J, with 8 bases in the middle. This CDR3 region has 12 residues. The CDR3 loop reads CAITEGNYGYTF. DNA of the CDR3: TGTGCCATCACCGAAGGGAACTATGGCTACACCTTC.

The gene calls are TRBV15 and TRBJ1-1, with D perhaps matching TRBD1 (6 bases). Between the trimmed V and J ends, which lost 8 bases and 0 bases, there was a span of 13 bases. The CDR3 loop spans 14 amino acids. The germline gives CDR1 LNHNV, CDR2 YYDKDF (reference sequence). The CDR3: CATRLDSMNTEAFF. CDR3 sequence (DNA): TGTGCCACCCGCCTGGACAGCATGAACACTGAAGCTTTCTTT.